This T cell receptor (beta chain) comes out of a study of shared clonotypes between healthy human individuals. Study overall: Per-donor plates numbered three CD4 naive, three CD4 memory, two CD8 naive and one CD8 memory. Study results and limitations: Of the naive CD4 clonotypes, around 4.8% were shared across a handful of donors. Across subsets, estimated richness was generally greater for naive than for memory populations.

A single count supports this clone. Its antigen is unidentified. Profiling relied on immunoSEQ multiplex PCR, and the TCRdb table lists in-frame clones only, not all of them. The sample carries more than 1 million clones, about four fifths recorded once. CDR1 SGHNT and CDR2 YENEEA come from the germline V gene. V trimming: 5 bases; J trimming: 4 bases; junction bases outside the gene matches: 13. This CDR3 is built from 16 residues. The chain employs TRBV11-3 and TRBJ2-7; TRBD1 matches at 8 bases. Sequenced sample: memory CD4+ T cells from PBMCs. The subset denotes: CD45RA-negative fraction. This clonotype was obtained from a man between 18 and 29 years old in good health. Some clones in this sample may be carry-over from other donors' samples. CDR3 nucleotide sequence: TGTGCCAGCAGCCAAGGTCCAGGGGGCCAGGGATACGAGCAGTACTTC. It yields the protein CASSQGPGGQGYEQYF.